The clone carrying this T cell receptor beta chain occurred many times. TCR beta CDR3 regions were amplified from RNA. When the TCR CDR3 underwent first-round RT-PCR, the HTBI primer set was used. TCRdb reprocessed the multiplex PCR reads via MiXCR and lists one record per CDR3 protein. The data show a few hundred thousand distinct CDR3 sequences, with around 45% seen just once and roughly 19% held by the top ten. This sample is part of a study of T cells in Graves' hyperthyroidism and ophthalmopathy. The germline CDR1 and CDR2 sequences are SGHVS and FQNEAQ. Trimming took 4 bases from V and 3 from J, leaving 15 bases between them. This CDR3 contains 15 residues.

The chain has TRBV7-8 and TRBJ1-1, with D maybe TRBD1 (5 bases). The source of this sequence is an adult woman with Graves' disease, either hyperthyroidism or ophthalmopathy (not recorded which). Sequenced: peripheral blood or thyroid tissue (not recorded which). Written as DNA, the CDR3 is TGTGCCAGCAGCTGGGGCCGACGACGGGACACTGAAGCTTTCTTT. Residues: CASSWGRRRDTEAFF.